This T cell receptor beta chain was retrieved from a study of regulatory T cells in long-lasting Graves disease. Trimming pared 5 bases from V and 3 bases from J, leaving 13 bases between. Germline-derived CDR1 and CDR2 are MNHEY and SMNVEV (reference sequence). This CDR3 spans 14 amino acids. In this sample, this clonotype turned up a few times. Regarding time point: newly diagnosed GD, antithyroid drugs for less than 3 months. RNA isolated from PBMCs was used to make the TCR library. Relying on iRepertoire HTBI primers and Arm-PCR of CDR3 regions, the team built TCR beta libraries. Via MiXCR, TCRdb re-called the multiplex PCR reads, giving one row per CDR3 protein. This table holds 540,000 or so distinct CDR3 sequences, approximately 15% found once. The data also belong to a second study, concerning T cells in Graves' hyperthyroidism and ophthalmopathy.

This chain uses TRBV27 with TRBJ1-2; D is possibly TRBD1 (5 bases). The sample consisted of peripheral blood mononuclear cells (PBMCs), taken at new diagnosis, from a patient treated with antithyroid drugs. The TCR comes from a man under 40 with Graves disease. The CDR3 nucleotides are TGTGCCAGCAGTAATATGGGGCAAGACTATGGCTACACCTTC. This translates into CASSNMGQDYGYTF.